The table lists the clone carrying this TCR beta chain with many counts. Antigen: not known. The CDR3 spans 16 residues. Germline V gene data show CDR1 as SEHNR and CDR2 as FQNEAQ (reference sequence). Trimming took off 1 base at V and 5 bases at J, with 15 bases between the two ends. Expansion lasted approximately three days, with either anti-CD3 antibody OKT3 or CD3/CD28 beads. Around 50,000 normal T cells were cocultured with around 50,000 target cells and bispecific antibody. This sample is drawn from a study of beta chain bispecific antibodies for T cell cancers. Study summary: HPB-ALL carried surface TRBV5-5, while Jurkat carried TRBV12-3.

Study-level points and caveats: Normal T cells contributed less of the targeted TRBV signal than the leukemia cells did. The TRBV12-3 share of total TRBV signal fell more than 97% after anti-TRBV12 rather than anti-CD19 exposure.

A single record per CDR3 protein comes from TCRdb applying MiXCR to the 5' RACE reads. This sample has 7,500 to 9,500 distinct CDR3 sequences, with 2.2% found just once. The gene calls are TRBV7-9 and TRBJ2-1; D possibly corresponds to TRBD1 (6 bases). The sequencing here drew on T cells from a healthy donor cultured with Jurkat leukemia cells, taken from a culture containing an anti-CD19 bispecific antibody. This clonotype originated in a human donor in good health. Some clones in this sample may be carry-over from other donors' samples. The CDR3 spells CASSLVQGLGDNEQFF. The CDR3 DNA is TGTGCCAGCAGCTTAGTCCAGGGGCTAGGGGACAATGAGCAGTTCTTC.